This entry is about one T cell receptor (beta chain). As processed by the authors: Researchers report that nucleated cell counts were estimated from reference gene primer amplification. Data came from immunoSEQ multiplex PCR; TCRdb stores just in-frame clones and leaves some out. The V and J calls and clone size were taken over from that table, and D and trimming were inferred from the DNA. The table lists about 160,000 clones, around 85% of them singletons. These data come from a study of blood T cell repertoires in COVID-19. Whole-study context: COVID-19 samples, acute and convalescent, were from the United States, Italy and Spain. From T cells, B-cell-depleted T cells, or PBMCs came the material, which was cDNA or gDNA.

The CDR3 extends over 13 amino acids. Germline V gene sequence: CDR1 SQVTM, CDR2 ANQGSEA. Trimming took off 4 bases at V and 1 base at J, with 10 bases between the two ends. Sequenced input: peripheral blood. The gene calls are TRBV29-1 and TRBJ1-1; D unclear. The origin of this receptor is a man aged 60-69 years who had recovered from COVID-19. CDR3 DNA: TGCAGCGTTGCCCCTTCCGGGAACACTGAAGCTTTCTTT. Translating gives CSVAPSGNTEAFF.